This passage covers 18 T cell receptor beta chains from one sample sequenced in a study of blood T cell repertoires in COVID-19. Repertoires were generated with immunoSEQ multiplex PCR, while TCRdb's copy carries only in-frame clones and drops some. Here the sample spans 62,000 or so clones, roughly 85% being singletons. Material for sequencing was peripheral blood. These receptors originate from a woman between 55 and 75 years old with acute or convalescent COVID-19.

The rearrangement uses TRBV10-1 and TRBJ2-7; the match to TRBD2 covers 10 bases. With 2 bases clipped from V and 3 bases from J, the junction kept 19 bases outside the gene matches. The CDR3 loop spans 20 amino acids. From germline, CDR1 is WNHNN and CDR2 SYGVQD (reference sequence). The CDR3 region is CASSEVLQLAGPHSNYEQYF. CDR3 coding DNA: TGCGCCAGCAGTGAGGTATTACAACTAGCGGGACCTCACTCGAACTACGAGCAGTACTTC.

V usage is TRBV15 and J usage is TRBJ1-1; D gene ambiguous. The CDR3 loop spans 15 amino acids. CDR1 is LNHNV, CDR2 YYDKDF, per germline (reference sequence). The V end was cut by 0 bases, the J end by 0 bases, with 8 bases between. The CDR3 is CATSRDGLVNTEAFF. The CDR3 DNA reads as TGTGCCACCAGCAGAGATGGTCTAGTGAACACTGAAGCTTTCTTT.

Comment on this clone: The CDR3 ends on some other residue instead of the conserved phenylalanine or tryptophan, so this is likely a read error. No DNA is shown, since the ends of the CDR3 on it are uncertain; the CDR3 is the one TCRdb lists. CDR3 sequence reads: CASTPFGVC. The chain employs TRBV7-3 and TRBJ1-1. In germline, CDR1 is SGHTA, CDR2 FQGTGA. The CDR3 spans 9 amino acids, including both terminal residues.

The rearrangement joins TRBV13 to TRBJ2-1, with D hard to call. CDR1 is PRHDT, CDR2 FYEKMQ, per germline (reference sequence). V lost 3 bases, J lost 4 bases, and 16 bases lay in between. CDR3 length: 16 residues. The CDR3: CASSFSGRTLYNEQFF. The CDR3 DNA follows: TGTGCCAGCAGCTTTTCAGGCCGCACCCTTTACAATGAGCAGTTCTTC.

J is TRBJ1-5 and V is TRBV5-5; 7 nucleotides agree with TRBD1. The CDR3 length is 16 residues. Germline trimming cut 2 bases from V and 4 bases from J; bases unmatched to any gene: 9. In germline, CDR1 is SGHKS, CDR2 YYEKEE (reference sequence). This CDR3 is CASSFLGDRVNQPQHF. The CDR3 DNA reads as TGTGCCAGCAGCTTTTTGGGAGACAGGGTGAATCAGCCCCAGCATTTT.

This clone was observed a few times. V gene TRBV9 combines with J gene TRBJ2-2; D may be TRBD1 (5 bases). CDR3 length: 15 residues. Per the germline V gene, CDR1 is SGDLS and CDR2 is YYNGEE. The V end lost 1 base, the J end lost 3 bases, and 10 bases lay between the germline ends. The DNA of the CDR3 is TGTGCCAGCAGCGTACTTGACAGCTACACCGGGGAGCTGTTTTTT. Encoded protein: CASSVLDSYTGELFF.

V usage is TRBV12-3 or TRBV12-4 and J usage is TRBJ1-4; D unresolved. Trimming took 6 bases from V and 4 from J, leaving 9 bases between them. CDR3 size: 13 residues. In DNA, the CDR3 is TGTGCCAGCAGCCTCCAGCGTAATGAAAAACTGTTTTTT. Translation: CASSLQRNEKLFF.

CDR3 protein: CASSIEVAVNTGELFF. DNA for the CDR3: TGTGCCAGTAGTATAGAAGTTGCAGTAAACACCGGGGAGCTGTTTTTT. V usage is TRBV19 and J usage is TRBJ2-2; D unresolved. Germline-derived CDR1 and CDR2 are LNHDA and SQIVND (reference sequence). The CDR3 contains 16 residues. V lost 0 bases and J lost 2, with 10 bases in between.

The chain uses TRBV7-2 and TRBJ2-5; tentatively, D is TRBD1 (7 bases). V shed 3 bases and J shed 2 bases, with 10 bases lying between them. Germline CDR1 reads SGHTA; CDR2 reads FQGNSA. This CDR3 has 14 amino acids. CDR3: CASSLGGQQETQYF. The DNA of the CDR3 is TGTGCCAGCAGCTTGGGGGGACAGCAAGAGACCCAGTACTTC.

The chain joins TRBV11-2 to TRBJ1-1; unclear D gene. Germline-derived CDR1 and CDR2 are SGHAT and FQNNGV. V was trimmed by 0 bases and J by 5 bases, leaving 13 bases between them. This CDR3 is built from 15 residues. The CDR3 here is CASSLELIPGTEAFF. The CDR3 DNA is TGTGCCAGCAGCTTAGAGCTAATCCCGGGGACTGAAGCTTTCTTT.

The chain carries TRBV10-3 and TRBJ1-4; 7 bases line up with TRBD1. The CDR3 consists of 17 residues. J gave up 8 bases and V 2 bases, and 14 bases lay outside the gene matches. CDR1 ENHRY and CDR2 SYGVKD come from the germline V gene. The CDR3 loop reads CAISEALGNRGGEKLFF. The CDR3 nucleotides are TGTGCCATCAGTGAGGCATTGGGTAACAGGGGCGGCGAAAAACTGTTTTTT.

The chain uses TRBV7-3 and TRBJ2-7, with D possibly TRBD2 on 5 matching bases. Germline CDR1 and CDR2: SGHTA and FQGTGA. V was trimmed by 9 bases and J by 7 bases, leaving 10 bases between them. This CDR3 has 10 residues. Here the CDR3 reads CARGDFEQYF. The CDR3 DNA follows: TGTGCCAGGGGAGATTTTGAGCAGTACTTC. The full variable domain, rest sourced from reference TRBV7-3 and TRBJ2-7, is GAGVSQTPSNKVTEKGKYVELRCDPISGHTALYWYRQSLGQGPEFLIYFQGTGAADDSGLPNDRFFAVRPEGSVSTLKIQRTERGDSAVYLCARGDFEQYFGPGTRLTVT.

This chain uses TRBV5-1 with TRBJ1-6; no firm D call. The CDR3 totals 16 residues. Germline V lookup: CDR1 SGHRS, CDR2 YFSETQ. V lost 0 bases and J lost 5, with 12 bases in between. CDR3 DNA: TGCGCCAGCAGCTTGGAGGTGACACTGAATAATTCACCCCTCCACTTT. Translating it yields CASSLEVTLNNSPLHF.

The CDR3 reads CASSLEADSYGYTF. The CDR3 DNA reads TGTGCCAGCAGCTTAGAGGCAGACAGCTATGGCTACACCTTC. J is TRBJ1-2 and V is TRBV7-9; the D gene is possibly TRBD1 (5 bases). Trimming took 1 base from V and 4 from J, leaving 10 bases between them. CDR1 and CDR2 (germline): SEHNR, FQNEAQ (reference sequence). The CDR3 has 14 residues.

V gene TRBV5-1 combines with J gene TRBJ2-1; tentatively, D is TRBD2 (5 bases). The ends were cut back, 0 bases at V and 5 bases at J, with 12 bases in the middle. The germline V gene has CDR1 SGHRS and CDR2 YFSETQ. This CDR3 region has 15 residues. CDR3 nucleotide sequence: TGCGCCAGCAGCTTGGGACCTGCGGGCGACAATGAGCAGTTCTTC. This sequence encodes CASSLGPAGDNEQFF.

The J gene is TRBJ2-1, the V gene TRBV3-1 (or the pseudogene TRBV3-2); 10 bases align to TRBD2. Germline trimming cut 5 bases from V and 0 bases from J; bases unmatched to any gene: 1. The germline gives CDR1 LGHDT, CDR2 YNNKEL (reference sequence). This CDR3 is built from 15 residues. The CDR3 DNA follows: TGTGCCAGCAGCTCTAGCGGGAGCTCCTACAATGAGCAGTTCTTC. It yields the protein CASSSSGSSYNEQFF.

V and J are TRBV3-1 (or the pseudogene TRBV3-2) and TRBJ1-2; unclear D gene. CDR3 length: 14 residues. Germline CDR1 LGHDT, CDR2 YNNKEL (reference sequence). V lost 0 bases to trimming and J lost 5 bases, with 10 bases between them. CDR3 DNA sequence: TGTGCCAGCAGCCAAGAGCGCCGCCCTTATGGCTACACCTTC. Amino acids: CASSQERRPYGYTF.

The chain has TRBV2 and TRBJ1-2; TRBD1 agrees at 10 bases. This CDR3 has 14 amino acids. Germline-derived CDR1 and CDR2 are SNHLY and FYNNEI. With V trimmed by 3 bases and J by 3 bases, 1 base remained unmatched. The CDR3 DNA reads TGTGCCAGCAGTGAGGACAGGGGGTACTATGGCTACACCTTC. Amino acid sequence: CASSEDRGYYGYTF. Complete variable domain (other parts from reference TRBV2 and TRBJ1-2): EPEVTQTPSHQVTQMGQEVILRCVPISNHLYFYWYRQILGQKVEFLVSFYNNEISEKSEIFDDQFSVERPDGSNFTLKIRSTKLEDSAMYFCASSEDRGYYGYTFGSGTRLTVV.